These T cell receptor beta chains were read from a single sample in a study of blood T cell repertoires in COVID-19. Clones were sequenced by immunoSEQ multiplex PCR, and TCRdb holds only the in-frame ones, with some missing. The sample carries fewer than 200,000 clones, 75% to 80% recorded once. Sequenced material: peripheral blood. The source is a woman between 50 and 59 years old with active or convalescent COVID-19. The CDR3 runs from the conserved cysteine through the conserved F or W. A D gene is named only where the DNA matches it firmly. Size tells how often a clone was seen (once, few, many) or the class of an expanded clone, and some rows leave it out.

DNA,CDR3,size,V,J,D
TGCGCCAGCAGCCAAAAAGCGGACACTGAAGCTTTCTTT,CASSQKADTEAFF,once,TRBV4-1,TRBJ1-1,-
TGCGCCAGCAGCTTGGGTGGGGCCGCCTACGAGCAGTACTTC,CASSLGGAAYEQYF,few,TRBV5-1,TRBJ2-7,-
TGTGCCAGCACCTGGACTAGCGGGGGCTATGAGCAGTTCTTC,CASTWTSGGYEQFF,-,TRBV2,TRBJ2-1,TRBD2
TGTGCCAGCAGCTTAACTAGCGCTCGTAAAGATACGCAGTATTTT,CASSLTSARKDTQYF,-,TRBV7-3,TRBJ2-3,-
TGTGCCAGTGCACTAGCGGGAAGCACCGGGGAGCTGTTTTTT,CASALAGSTGELFF,-,TRBV19,TRBJ2-2,TRBD2
TGTGCCAGCAGCCGAGACAGACATTACGAGCAGTACTTC,CASSRDRHYEQYF,-,TRBV7-2,TRBJ2-7,-
TGTGCCAGCAGCTTAGGGCTAGCGGGGGGGCAAGAGACCCAGTACTTC,CASSLGLAGGQETQYF,-,TRBV11-1,TRBJ2-5,TRBD2
TGCGCCAGCAGCCAAGGACTAGCGGGAGTCGTCACCGGGGAGCTGTTTTTT,CASSQGLAGVVTGELFF,-,TRBV4-1,TRBJ2-2,TRBD2
TGTGCCAGCAGTGAAACTAGCGGCTCCGGTAACACCGGGGAGCTGTTTTTT,CASSETSGSGNTGELFF,-,TRBV2,TRBJ2-2,TRBD2
TGTGCCAGCAGCTTAGGCGGGGGGCTGAATTCACCCCTCCACTTT,CASSLGGGLNSPLHF,-,TRBV7-2,TRBJ1-6,-
TGTGCCTGGAGTGTACAACCATTAAACACAGATACGCAGTATTTT,CAWSVQPLNTDTQYF,-,TRBV30,TRBJ2-3,-
TGTGCCAGCTCACCAGGGAGCCCAGATACGCAGTATTTT,CASSPGSPDTQYF,once,TRBV18,TRBJ2-3,-
TGTGCCACCAGTGATGGGAGGGGAGCAGATACGCAGTATTTT,CATSDGRGADTQYF,-,TRBV24-1,TRBJ2-3,TRBD2
TGTGCCAGCTCCCCGGGACAGGGGAATGAAAAACTGTTTTTT,CASSPGQGNEKLFF,-,TRBV18,TRBJ1-4,TRBD1
TGTGCCAGCAGCCGGACTAGCGGGGGGGCGGATACGCAGTATTTT,CASSRTSGGADTQYF,-,TRBV7-2,TRBJ2-3,TRBD2
TGTGCCAGCAGCAGTGGGACAGGACTGGCCGGGGCCGAGCAGTACTTC,CASSSGTGLAGAEQYF,-,TRBV28,TRBJ2-7,TRBD1
TGTGCCAGCGGGGATGTGGGGAGTTTGTACGAGCAGTACTTC,CASGDVGSLYEQYF,-,TRBV19,TRBJ2-7,-
TGTGCCAGTAGTATAGATGAGGCCCTTGCCGCTCAGCCCCAGCATTTT,CASSIDEALAAQPQHF,few,TRBV19,TRBJ1-5,-
TGTGCAAGTCGGTTCAACCGGGTCCAGAAAACCGGGGAGCTGTTTTTT,CASRFNRVQKTGELFF,-,TRBV12-2,TRBJ2-2,-
TGTGCCAGCACCGAACTAGGAACTGGCACAGATACGCAGTATTTT,CASTELGTGTDTQYF,-,TRBV2,TRBJ2-3,-
TGTGCCAGCAGTGAACCCCAGGGAAGTTTGACAGATACGCAGTATTTT,CASSEPQGSLTDTQYF,-,TRBV2,TRBJ2-3,-
TGCGCCAGCACCTCCACTGGGGGCACGAACACAGATACGCAGTATTTT,CASTSTGGTNTDTQYF,few,TRBV10-2,TRBJ2-3,-
TGTGCCAGCAGCTTAGAGGGGGCACGCAATTCACCCCTCCACTTT,CASSLEGARNSPLHF,-,TRBV7-6,TRBJ1-6,TRBD1
TGTGCCAGCAGTGAACCCCTAGGGGGCTCTGGAAACACCATATATTTT,CASSEPLGGSGNTIYF,-,TRBV25-1,TRBJ1-3,-
TGTGCCAGCAGTTACTCGAAAACCGGGGGGGCCAATGAGCAGTTCTTC,CASSYSKTGGANEQFF,-,TRBV6-5,TRBJ2-1,TRBD2
TGCGCCAGCAGGTTCTCAGGGGAGGGCTACACCTTC,CASRFSGEGYTF,few,TRBV5-1,TRBJ1-2,-
TGTGCCAGTAGGCCCAGGGGGCCCCAAGAGACCCAGTACTTC,CASRPRGPQETQYF,-,TRBV19,TRBJ2-5,TRBD1
TGCAGCGTTGCTCAGGGCCAGGGGGGCGAGCAGTACTTC,CSVAQGQGGEQYF,-,TRBV29-1,TRBJ2-7,-
TGTGCCAGCAGTGAAAGGGAGACTGATGGCTACACCTTC,CASSERETDGYTF,-,TRBV6-1,TRBJ1-2,-
TGTGCCAGCAGTCCGGGGGGCGAACCACTTCAGCCCCAGCATTTT,CASSPGGEPLQPQHF,-,TRBV2,TRBJ1-5,-
TGTGCCAGCAGTGGAACAGGGGATAGCAATCAGCCCCAGCATTTT,CASSGTGDSNQPQHF,-,TRBV2,TRBJ1-5,TRBD1
TGTGCCAGCAGTGACTCGGGACAGGCGGCTAACTATGGCTACACCTTC,CASSDSGQAANYGYTF,-,TRBV25-1,TRBJ1-2,TRBD1
TGTGCCAGCAGTTACTCGGGACTTAATCTCAAGAGACCCCAGTACTTC,CASSYSGLNLKRPQYF,-,TRBV6-2/TRBV6-3,TRBJ2-5,-
TGCGCCAGCAGCGCTAGCGGGGCCGCGGGGGAGAAGCAGTTCTTC,CASSASGAAGEKQFF,-,TRBV10-2,TRBJ2-1,TRBD2
TGCGCCAGCAGCTTGAGACAGGGCCTGAACACTGAAGCTTTCTTT,CASSLRQGLNTEAFF,-,TRBV5-1,TRBJ1-1,TRBD1
TGTGCCAGCACGGGCGACAGGAACACTGAAGCTTTCTTT,CASTGDRNTEAFF,few,TRBV2,TRBJ1-1,-
TGTGCCACTCTAGGGACAGAGAACACTGAAGCTTTCTTT,CATLGTENTEAFF,many,TRBV28,TRBJ1-1,TRBD1
TGTGCCAGCAGTTACGGTAGCGGGGGGATTTTCACCGGGGAGCTGTTTTTT,CASSYGSGGIFTGELFF,-,TRBV6-2/TRBV6-3,TRBJ2-2,TRBD2
TGTGCCACCCACCGGGAGCTGAGTACCGGGGAGCTGTTTTTT,CATHRELSTGELFF,-,TRBV28,TRBJ2-2,-
TGTGCCAGCAGTGAAGTTAGGTTAGCTCTGGGCACAGATACGCAGTATTTT,CASSEVRLALGTDTQYF,-,TRBV25-1,TRBJ2-3,-
TGCGCCAGCAGCCCGTACGGCTCCTACAATGAGCAGTTCTTC,CASSPYGSYNEQFF,-,TRBV5-1,TRBJ2-1,-
TGTGCCAGCAGTGAAGCCCTGACTGACAGGACCTACGAGCAGTACTTC,CASSEALTDRTYEQYF,-,TRBV6-1,TRBJ2-7,-
TGTGCCAGCAGCTCAGGACACCAGAACACTGAAGCTTTCTTT,CASSSGHQNTEAFF,once,TRBV11-2,TRBJ1-1,-
TGTGCCAGCAGCTTGTGGGACAGGCTAAATCAGCCCCAGCATTTT,CASSLWDRLNQPQHF,few,TRBV5-6,TRBJ1-5,TRBD1
TGTGCCAGCAGCGGTATCTCGGGACAGGGGGCAGATACGCAGTATTTT,CASSGISGQGADTQYF,once,TRBV7-2,TRBJ2-3,TRBD1
TGTGCCAGCACCGAAGCGGGACAGGGACCTCCAGGAAACACCATATATTTT,CASTEAGQGPPGNTIYF,-,TRBV28,TRBJ1-3,TRBD1
TGCAGCGTTGAAGCCATCAACAGGGGTACTAATGAAAAACTGTTTTTT,CSVEAINRGTNEKLFF,-,TRBV29-1,TRBJ1-4,TRBD1
TGTGCCAGCAGTTCCCCGGGACTAGCGGGGGAACAAGAGACCCAGTACTTC,CASSSPGLAGEQETQYF,-,TRBV27,TRBJ2-5,TRBD2
TGTGCCAGCAGCACCGGGACAGCCTCTAGCACAGATACGCAGTATTTT,CASSTGTASSTDTQYF,-,TRBV7-9,TRBJ2-3,TRBD1